The 10 T cell receptor beta chains listed next were all sequenced from one sample in a study of CD8 T cells in ankylosing spondylitis. One entry per CDR3 protein results from TCRdb running MiXCR on the 5' RACE reads. The sample shows 150,000 to 200,000 distinct CDR3 sequences, approximately 32% of them seen only once. Source material: synovial fluid, either unsorted or a sorted T cell fraction (not recorded which). The source is a male donor with ankylosing spondylitis.

This clonotype showed up just once. The V and J genes are TRBV7-2 and TRBJ1-4, with a weak D call TRBD1 (5 bases). The germline V gene has CDR1 SGHTA and CDR2 FQGNSA. Trimming removed 5 bases from V and 5 bases from J, with 12 bases in between. The CDR3 loop spans 14 amino acids. CDR3 amino acids: CASSTGTANEKLFF. The CDR3 DNA reads TGTGCCAGCAGCACCGGGACTGCAAATGAAAAACTGTTTTTT.

The chain links TRBV4-1 to TRBJ2-7; maybe TRBD1 (6 bases). V was trimmed by 1 base and J by 3 bases, leaving 19 bases between them. CDR1 and CDR2 (germline): MGHRA, YSYEKL. This CDR3 is 17 amino acids long. CDR3 region: CASSQVDFIGGRYEQYF. As DNA, the CDR3 is TGCGCCAGCAGCCAAGTGGATTTTATAGGGGGACGCTACGAGCAGTACTTC.

This clonotype was observed many times. The chain is built from TRBV4-3 and TRBJ2-1; 8 bases fit TRBD1. The CDR3 has 14 residues. J gave up 9 bases and V 1 base, and 5 bases lay outside the gene matches. The V gene's germline CDR1 is LGHNA and CDR2 YSLEER. The chain's CDR3 is CASSQAGGRGEQFF. DNA for the CDR3: TGCGCCAGCAGCCAAGCAGGGGGCCGGGGTGAGCAGTTCTTC.

This clonotype has only one observation. The chain uses TRBV12-3 or TRBV12-4 and TRBJ1-5, with D perhaps matching TRBD1 (5 bases). CDR3 length: 14 residues. V was clipped by 3 bases and J by 4 bases, with 10 bases between them. CDR3 in DNA: TGTGCCAGCAGTTTTAAGACAGAGAATCAGCCCCAGCATTTT. This sequence encodes CASSFKTENQPQHF.

This clonotype was seen ten or more times. This chain uses TRBV6-2 or TRBV6-3 with TRBJ2-7, with D possibly TRBD2 on 5 matching bases. From germline, CDR1 is MNHEY and CDR2 SVGEGT. The CDR3 length is 14 residues. V lost 0 bases and J lost 6, with 12 bases in between. CDR3 loop: CASSYSMLAREQYF. The CDR3 nucleotides are TGTGCCAGCAGTTACTCGATGCTAGCCCGCGAGCAGTACTTC.

This rearrangement joins TRBV20-1 to TRBJ2-5, with D unresolved. Germline assignment: CDR1 DFQATT and CDR2 SNEGSKA (reference sequence). This CDR3 has 14 residues. V was pared by 0 bases and J by 4 bases, with 12 bases between. For the CDR3, the DNA is TGCAGTGCTAGAGATCGGTTCGTCGTAGAGACCCAGTACTTC. Translating it yields CSARDRFVVETQYF.

This clonotype appeared once. CDR3 amino acids: CASSARFIGDTQYF. As DNA, the CDR3 is TGTGCCAGCAGTGCCCGTTTTATCGGAGATACGCAGTATTTT. This rearrangement joins TRBV6-1 to TRBJ2-3; D unresolved. The CDR3 sequence is 14 residues long. V was clipped by 4 bases and J by 5 bases, with 13 bases between them. The V gene's germline CDR1 is MNHNS and CDR2 SASEGT.

In its sample, this clonotype was seen once. The rearrangement joins TRBV11-3 to TRBJ1-4; D unclear. V dropped 2 bases and J dropped 5 bases, with 15 bases sitting between them. CDR1 is SGHNT and CDR2 is YENEEA in the germline V gene. This CDR3 spans 16 amino acids. This CDR3 is CASSLSRTLPNEKLFF. CDR3 in DNA: TGTGCCAGCAGCTTATCCCGAACGCTGCCGAATGAAAAACTGTTTTTT.

V and J are TRBV7-2 and TRBJ1-2, with D tentatively TRBD1 (6 bases). There are 14 residues in the CDR3. Trimming removed 4 bases at V and 3 bases at J, with 12 bases between. Germline V gives CDR1 SGHTA, CDR2 FQGNSA. CDR3 loop: CASSYSSGDYGYTF. CDR3 bases: TGTGCCAGCAGCTACTCCTCAGGGGACTATGGCTACACCTTC. The whole variable domain, remainder taken from reference TRBV7-2 and TRBJ1-2, is GAGVSQSPSNKVTEKGKDVELRCDPISGHTALYWYRQSLGQGLEFLIYFQGNSAPDKSGLPSDRFSAERTGGSVSTLTIQRTQQEDSAVYLCASSYSSGDYGYTFGSGTRLTVV.

V and J are TRBV12-3 or TRBV12-4 and TRBJ1-5; 10 nucleotides agree with TRBD1. The CDR3 consists of 15 residues. Trimming took 6 bases from V and 7 from J; bases not matched to a gene: 9. Here the CDR3 reads CASRLPGTGAQPQHF. The CDR3 bases are TGTGCCAGCAGACTTCCGGGGACAGGGGCCCAGCCCCAGCATTTT.